The T cell receptor beta chain under discussion was sequenced for a study of preoperative IRX-2 immunotherapy in early breast cancer. V shed 5 bases, J shed 4 bases, and the junction held 5 bases outside the gene matches. There are 14 residues in the CDR3. CDR1 is SGHNT, CDR2 YENEEA, per germline. Described treatment: preoperative locoregional IRX-2 cytokine immunotherapy. Data came from immunoSEQ multiplex PCR; TCRdb stores just in-frame clones and leaves some out. The top ten clones hold about 1.9% of a sample with about 89,000 clones, roughly 90% of them seen once. This specimen was tumor tissue, taken after IRX-2 immunotherapy. The genes are TRBV11-3 and TRBJ2-5, with 9 bases aligning to TRBD1. The sequence was collected from a human donor with breast cancer. Written as DNA, the CDR3 is TGTGCCAGCAGCCCAAACAGGGGGCGAGAGACCCAGTACTTC. Translated: CASSPNRGRETQYF.